This entry features one T cell receptor beta chain sequence. The study enrolled healthy HIV-negative adults without recent acute infections or vaccinations as donors. A CD45RA-negative memory subset and a CD45RA+ naive subset were separated from the CD4+ cells. This sample was included in a study of shared clonotypes between healthy human individuals. For the study at large: Participating donors consisted of a couple of women and a few men aged 18 to 49.

200 ng DNA, around 30,000 T cell genomes, went into each sorted-subset replicate PCR. This table comes from immunoSEQ multiplex PCR, and its TCRdb copy is limited to in-frame clones, with some not included. The sample includes 800,000 to 1,200,000 clones, approximately 80% seen only once; the top ten take roughly 0.56%. The germline gives CDR1 SEHNR, CDR2 FQNEAQ (reference sequence). The CDR3 totals 15 residues. Unmatched junction bases numbered 2, after V lost 2 bases and J lost 2 bases. The TCR comes from a man aged 18 to 30 in good health. Some clones in this sample may be carry-over from other donors' samples. Input material: memory CD4+ T cells from PBMCs. Regarding subset: CD45RA-negative fraction. This rearrangement joins TRBV7-9 to TRBJ2-1; TRBD2 matches 8 bases. This CDR3 is CASSLSAGAYNEQFF. The CDR3 coding sequence is TGTGCCAGCAGCTTATCAGCGGGAGCCTACAATGAGCAGTTCTTC.